Listed below are T cell receptor beta chains from one sample, sequenced in a study of blood T cell repertoires in COVID-19. Here immunoSEQ multiplex PCR was the method, and the copy in TCRdb shows in-frame clones only, minus some. Of fewer than 130,000 clones detected, less than 85% appear once; the ten largest clones hold around 4%. Material: peripheral blood. The receptors were gathered from an elderly woman with acute or convalescent COVID-19. The conserved cysteine and the conserved F or W are not part of the CDR3 here. Each record gives: CDR3 length, V gene, J gene, CDR3 protein.

>15|TRBV4-3|TRBJ2-1
ASSQVQWREGDNEQF
>13|TRBV4-3|TRBJ2-7
ASSQDGGGEVKQY
>12|TRBV9|TRBJ1-2
ASSVDQTGRGYT
>14|TRBV28|TRBJ2-2
ASSFGRGLLAGDLF
>12|TRBV27|TRBJ2-2
ASSWSSGAGELF
>11|TRBV28|TRBJ1-4
ASRQGFSEKLF
>12|TRBV5-1|TRBJ1-4
ASSQGPETASWF
>13|TRBV2|TRBJ1-4
ASSPDTGRGEKLF
>14|TRBV14|TRBJ1-1
ASSQEGLRTNTEAF
>14|TRBV24-1|TRBJ2-7
ATSDPQGDATYEQY
>13|TRBV11-2|TRBJ2-1
ASSLASSAYNEQF
>12|TRBV19|TRBJ2-3
ASKASGGTDTQY
>15|TRBV3-1/TRBV3-2|TRBJ1-3
ASSLLRQGHSGNTIY